Given below is one TCR beta chain in context. This record comes from a study of blood T cell repertoires in COVID-19. Study context: PBMCs, B-cell-depleted T cells, or T cells were the source of the cDNA or gDNA that made up the material.

The CDR3 is made up of 17 amino acids. CDR1 is WNHNN and CDR2 is SYGVQD in the germline V gene (reference sequence). V shed 0 bases and J 3 bases; nucleotides not matched to a gene: 7. Using immunoSEQ multiplex PCR, the repertoire was profiled, and TCRdb retains in-frame clones only, with some absent. The table records 250,000 or so clones, roughly 83% of them present only once. Enrollees, about 18 to 95 years old, lived in 25 or so US areas. The sample consisted of PBMCs or T cells enriched from blood (not recorded which). The chain uses TRBV10-1 and TRBJ2-3; TRBD2 matches 9 bases. The source is a woman in her fifties or sixties who had recovered from COVID-19. The CDR3 sequence is CASSESGGGASTDTQYF. In DNA form, the CDR3 reads TGCGCCAGCAGTGAGTCGGGCGGGGGGGCTTCGACAGATACGCAGTATTTT.